This TCR beta chain was retrieved from a study of T cells in localized non-small cell lung cancer. Study-level points and caveats: The study found T cell clonality highest in uninvolved adjacent lung, above tumor. The study detected a median approximately 57 of the top 100 tumor clones in adjacent lung.

In regard to this clone: The antigen remains unidentified.

Germline V gene lookup returns CDR1 LNHDA and CDR2 SQIVND (reference sequence). The CDR3 is made up of 16 amino acids. J lost 5 bases, V lost 5 bases, and 9 bases had no gene match. TCRdb's copy holds only in-frame clones and misses some; the assay was immunoSEQ multiplex PCR. The table records 50,000 or so clones, around three quarters of them present only once. This receptor was identified in a woman aged 40 to 75 with stage II lung adenocarcinoma. The rearrangement links TRBV19 to TRBJ2-1; 10 bases match TRBD2. The source was PBMCs, collected before any cancer treatment. Here the CDR3 reads CASSFLQRGGNNEQFF. The CDR3 nucleotides read TGTGCCAGTAGTTTCCTTCAGCGGGGGGGTAACAATGAGCAGTTCTTC.